This T cell receptor beta chain came from a study of blood T cell repertoires in COVID-19. V shed 6 bases, J shed 7 bases, and the junction held 14 bases outside the gene matches. This CDR3 is built from 17 residues. Germline loops: CDR1 LNHDA, CDR2 SQIVND (reference sequence). Libraries were prepared by immunoSEQ multiplex PCR; TCRdb keeps only in-frame clonotypes and omits some of them. Of about 140,000 clones in the sample, 82% were seen once. The sequenced sample was peripheral blood. This TCR was recovered from a woman older than 75 with acute or convalescent COVID-19. The chain couples TRBV19 to TRBJ2-1, with TRBD2 matching over 11 bases. CDR3 in DNA: TGTGCCAGTAGCCCTTCACAAAGGAGACTAGCGGGAAATGAGCAGTTCTTC. Its translation is CASSPSQRRLAGNEQFF.